The clone carrying this T cell receptor (beta chain) was observed a few times. What it recognizes is unknown. PCR was performed a second time for about 6 to 11 cycles using a sample-barcoded 5' primer and a J-beta primer mix. The template-switch adaptor was a 5' adaptor with 12 random nucleotides. It tagged each cDNA molecule. TCRdb itself ran the 5' RACE reads through MiXCR, one entry per CDR3 protein. Among roughly 900,000 distinct CDR3 sequences listed, about 44% were seen once. V lost 1 base and J 0 bases, leaving 10 bases between the germline ends. Per the germline V gene, CDR1 is SGHKS and CDR2 is YYEKEE (reference sequence). The CDR3 has 16 residues. The data derive from a study of blood T cells in healthy people across ages. Study observations and caveats: Estimated diversity that came from one million T cells was considered an underestimate. The study found more naive CD4+ cells and higher diversity in long-lived than aged donors.

V gene TRBV5-5 combines with J gene TRBJ2-2; D remains ambiguous. This clonotype was obtained from a man younger than 45 in good health. The source material was blood. Here the CDR3 reads CASSLSPGTNTGELFF. CDR3 nucleotides: TGTGCCAGCAGCTTGTCTCCCGGAACGAACACCGGGGAGCTGTTTTTT.